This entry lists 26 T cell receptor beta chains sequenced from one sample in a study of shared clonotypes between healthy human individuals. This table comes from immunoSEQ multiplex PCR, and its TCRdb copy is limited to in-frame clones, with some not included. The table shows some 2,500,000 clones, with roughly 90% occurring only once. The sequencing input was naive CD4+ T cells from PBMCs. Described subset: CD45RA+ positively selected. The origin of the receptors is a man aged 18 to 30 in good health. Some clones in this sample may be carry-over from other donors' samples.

The CDR3: CASSTAISWDIQWGNTIYF. The CDR3 nucleotides read TGTGCCAGTAGTACGGCTATCTCTTGGGACATTCAATGGGGAAACACCATATATTTT. The chain couples TRBV19 to TRBJ1-3; tentative D call: TRBD1 (6 bases). The V gene lost 4 bases and the J gene lost 4 bases, with 26 bases spanning the gap. This CDR3 spans 19 amino acids. Per the germline V gene, CDR1 is LNHDA and CDR2 is SQIVND (reference sequence).

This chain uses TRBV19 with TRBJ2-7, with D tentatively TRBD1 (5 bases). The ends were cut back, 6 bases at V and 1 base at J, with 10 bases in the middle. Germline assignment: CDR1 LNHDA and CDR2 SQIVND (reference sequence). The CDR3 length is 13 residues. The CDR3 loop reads CASSQGRSYEQYF. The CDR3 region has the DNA TGTGCCAGTAGCCAGGGTAGGTCCTACGAGCAGTACTTC.

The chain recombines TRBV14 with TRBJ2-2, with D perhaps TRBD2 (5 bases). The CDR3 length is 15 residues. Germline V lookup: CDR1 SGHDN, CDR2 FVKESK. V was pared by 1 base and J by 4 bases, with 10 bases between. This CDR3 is CASSQVGGSTGELFF. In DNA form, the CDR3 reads TGTGCCAGCAGCCAAGTTGGAGGTAGCACCGGGGAGCTGTTTTTT.

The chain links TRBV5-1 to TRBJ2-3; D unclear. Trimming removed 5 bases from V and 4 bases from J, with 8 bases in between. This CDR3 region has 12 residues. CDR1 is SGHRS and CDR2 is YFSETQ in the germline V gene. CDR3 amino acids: CASRELADTQYF. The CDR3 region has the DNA TGCGCCAGCAGGGAATTGGCAGATACGCAGTATTTT.

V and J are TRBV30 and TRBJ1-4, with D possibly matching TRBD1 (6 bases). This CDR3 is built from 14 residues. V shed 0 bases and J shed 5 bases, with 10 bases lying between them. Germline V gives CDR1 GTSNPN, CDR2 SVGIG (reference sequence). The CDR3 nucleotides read TGTGCCTGGAGTGTGGGGGCCGCAAATGAAAAACTGTTTTTT. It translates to CAWSVGAANEKLFF.

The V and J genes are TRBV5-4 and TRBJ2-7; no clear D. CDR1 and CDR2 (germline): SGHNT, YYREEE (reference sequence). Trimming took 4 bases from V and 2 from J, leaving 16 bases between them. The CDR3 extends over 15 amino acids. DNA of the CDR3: TGTGCCAGCAGCCCCGAAGGGCAAAGAGCCTACGAGCAGTACTTC. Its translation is CASSPEGQRAYEQYF.

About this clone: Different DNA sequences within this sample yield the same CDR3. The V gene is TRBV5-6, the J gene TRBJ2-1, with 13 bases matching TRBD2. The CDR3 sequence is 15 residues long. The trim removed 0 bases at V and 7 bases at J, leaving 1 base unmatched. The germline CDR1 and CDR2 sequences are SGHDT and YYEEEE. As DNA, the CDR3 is TGTGCCAGCAGCTTGGGACTAGCGGGAGGAAATGAGCAGTTCTTC. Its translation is CASSLGLAGGNEQFF.

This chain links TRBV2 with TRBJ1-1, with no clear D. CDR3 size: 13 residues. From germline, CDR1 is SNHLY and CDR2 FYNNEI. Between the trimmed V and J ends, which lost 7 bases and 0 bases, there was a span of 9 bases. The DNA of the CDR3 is TGTGCCAGCAAGAGGGCCCTGAACACTGAAGCTTTCTTT. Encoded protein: CASKRALNTEAFF. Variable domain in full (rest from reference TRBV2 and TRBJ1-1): EPEVTQTPSHQVTQMGQEVILRCVPISNHLYFYWYRQILGQKVEFLVSFYNNEISEKSEIFDDQFSVERPDGSNFTLKIRSTKLEDSAMYFCASKRALNTEAFFGQGTRLTVV.

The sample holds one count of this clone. CDR3 protein: CASSLASATYNEQFF. In DNA, the CDR3 is TGTGCCAGCAGCTTAGCTAGCGCAACCTACAATGAGCAGTTCTTC. This chain uses TRBV7-3 with TRBJ2-1; the D gene is possibly TRBD2 (6 bases). V lost 2 bases and J lost 2, with 10 bases in between. From germline, CDR1 is SGHTA and CDR2 FQGTGA. The CDR3 spans 15 residues.

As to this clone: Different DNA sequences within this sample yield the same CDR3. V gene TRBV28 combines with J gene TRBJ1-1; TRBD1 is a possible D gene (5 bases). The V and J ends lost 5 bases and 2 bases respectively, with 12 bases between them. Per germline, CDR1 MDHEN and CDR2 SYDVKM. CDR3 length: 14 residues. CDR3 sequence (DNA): TGTGCCAGCAGTCCCCGGGGCGGAAACACTGAAGCTTTCTTT. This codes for CASSPRGGNTEAFF.

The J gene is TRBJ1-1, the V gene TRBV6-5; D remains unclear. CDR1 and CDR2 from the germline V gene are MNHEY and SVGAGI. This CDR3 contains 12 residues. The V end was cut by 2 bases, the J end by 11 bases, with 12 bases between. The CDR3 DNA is TGTGCCAGCAGTTACCGTGTACAGTGGGCTTTCTTT. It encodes CASSYRVQWAFF.

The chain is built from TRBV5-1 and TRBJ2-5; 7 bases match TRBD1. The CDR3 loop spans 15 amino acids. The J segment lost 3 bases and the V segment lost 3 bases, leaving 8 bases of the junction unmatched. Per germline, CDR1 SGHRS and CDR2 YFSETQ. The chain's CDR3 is CASSWGQQHEETQYF. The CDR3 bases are TGCGCCAGCAGCTGGGGACAGCAACATGAAGAGACCCAGTACTTC. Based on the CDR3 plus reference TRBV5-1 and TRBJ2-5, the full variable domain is KAGVTQTPRYLIKTRGQQVTLSCSPISGHRSVSWYQQTPGQGLQFLFEYFSETQRNKGNFPGRFSGRQFSNSRSEMNVSTLELGDSALYLCASSWGQQHEETQYFGPGTRLLVL.

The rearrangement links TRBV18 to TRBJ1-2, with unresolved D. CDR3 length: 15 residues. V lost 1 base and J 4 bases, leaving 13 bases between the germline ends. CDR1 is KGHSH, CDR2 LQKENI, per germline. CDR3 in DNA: TGTGCCAGCTCACCACTGGCCTCTGAACTCTATGGCTACACCTTC. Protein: CASSPLASELYGYTF. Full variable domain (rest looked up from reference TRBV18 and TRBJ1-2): NAGVMQNPRHLVRRRGQEARLRCSPMKGHSHVYWYRQLPEEGLKFMVYLQKENIIDESGMPKERFSAEFPKEGPSILRIQQVVRGDSAAYFCASSPLASELYGYTFGSGTRLTVV.

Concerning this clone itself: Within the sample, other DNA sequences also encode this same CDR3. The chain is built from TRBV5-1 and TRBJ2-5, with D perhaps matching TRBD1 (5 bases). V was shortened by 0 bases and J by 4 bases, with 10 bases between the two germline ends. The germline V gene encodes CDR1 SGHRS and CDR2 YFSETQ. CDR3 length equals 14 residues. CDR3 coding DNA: TGCGCCAGCAGCTTGGGACAGTCGGGAGAGACCCAGTACTTC. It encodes CASSLGQSGETQYF. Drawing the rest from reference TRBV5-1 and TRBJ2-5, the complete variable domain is KAGVTQTPRYLIKTRGQQVTLSCSPISGHRSVSWYQQTPGQGLQFLFEYFSETQRNKGNFPGRFSGRQFSNSRSEMNVSTLELGDSALYLCASSLGQSGETQYFGPGTRLLVL.

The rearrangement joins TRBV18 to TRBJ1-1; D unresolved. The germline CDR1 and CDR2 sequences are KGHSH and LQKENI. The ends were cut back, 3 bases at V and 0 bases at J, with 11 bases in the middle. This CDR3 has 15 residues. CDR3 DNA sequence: TGTGCCAGCTCACCTGTAACCGGGGTGAACACTGAAGCTTTCTTT. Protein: CASSPVTGVNTEAFF.

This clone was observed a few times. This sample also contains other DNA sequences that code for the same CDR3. The CDR3 DNA follows: TGTGCCAGCAGTTTATCGGGAAACACCATATATTTT. It encodes CASSLSGNTIYF. The V gene is TRBV27, the J gene TRBJ1-3; D call uncertain. The CDR3 is 12 residues long. Germline V lookup: CDR1 MNHEY, CDR2 SMNVEV (reference sequence). V lost 0 bases, J lost 4 bases, and 1 base lay in between.

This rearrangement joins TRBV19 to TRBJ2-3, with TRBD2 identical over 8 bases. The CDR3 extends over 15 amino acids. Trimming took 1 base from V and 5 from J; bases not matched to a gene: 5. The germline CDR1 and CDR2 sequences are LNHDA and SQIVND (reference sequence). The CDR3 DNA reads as TGTGCCAGTAGTATAGCAGCGGGAGTAATAGATACGCAGTATTTT. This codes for CASSIAAGVIDTQYF. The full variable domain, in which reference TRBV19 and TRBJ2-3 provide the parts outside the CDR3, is DGGITQSPKYLFRKEGQNVTLSCEQNLNHDAMYWYRQDPGQGLRLIYYSQIVNDFQKGDIAEGYSVSREKKESFPLTVTSAQKNPTAFYLCASSIAAGVIDTQYFGPGTRLTVL.

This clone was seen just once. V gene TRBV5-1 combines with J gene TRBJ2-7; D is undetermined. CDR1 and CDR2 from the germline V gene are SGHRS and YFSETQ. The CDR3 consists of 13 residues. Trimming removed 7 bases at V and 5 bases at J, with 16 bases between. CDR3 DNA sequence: TGCGCCAGCTCGACCCCAGAGGTCGACGAGCAGTACTTC. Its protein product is CASSTPEVDEQYF.

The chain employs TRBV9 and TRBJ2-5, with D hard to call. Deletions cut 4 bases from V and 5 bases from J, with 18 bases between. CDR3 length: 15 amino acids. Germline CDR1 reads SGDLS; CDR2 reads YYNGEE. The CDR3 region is CASSPTSYYVETQYF. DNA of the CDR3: TGTGCCAGCAGCCCAACCTCTTATTACGTGGAGACCCAGTACTTC.

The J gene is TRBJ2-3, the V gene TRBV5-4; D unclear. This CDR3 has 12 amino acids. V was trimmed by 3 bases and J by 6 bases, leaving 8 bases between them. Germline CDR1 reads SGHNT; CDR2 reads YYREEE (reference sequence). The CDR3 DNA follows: TGTGCCAGCAGCTACCCTTTGGATACGCAGTATTTT. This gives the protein CASSYPLDTQYF.

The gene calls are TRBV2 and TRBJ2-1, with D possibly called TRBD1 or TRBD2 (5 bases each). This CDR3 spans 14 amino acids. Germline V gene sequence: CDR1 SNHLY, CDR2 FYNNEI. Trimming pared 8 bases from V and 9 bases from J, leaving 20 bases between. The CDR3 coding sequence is TGTGCCAGCCTTTGGGACGGGGCGGTGGGTGAGCAGTTCTTC. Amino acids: CASLWDGAVGEQFF.

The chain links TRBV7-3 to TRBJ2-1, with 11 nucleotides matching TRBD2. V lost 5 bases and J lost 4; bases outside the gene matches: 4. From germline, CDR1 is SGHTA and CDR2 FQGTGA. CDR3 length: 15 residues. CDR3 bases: TGTGCCAGCAGCGTGGGACTAGCGGAGTACAATGAGCAGTTCTTC. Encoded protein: CASSVGLAEYNEQFF.

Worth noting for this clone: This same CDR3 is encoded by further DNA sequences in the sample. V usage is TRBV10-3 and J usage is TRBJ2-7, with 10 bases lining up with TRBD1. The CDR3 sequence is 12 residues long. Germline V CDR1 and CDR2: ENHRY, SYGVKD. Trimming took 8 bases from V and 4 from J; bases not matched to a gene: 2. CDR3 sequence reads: CAIRDRGYEQYF. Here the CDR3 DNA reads TGTGCCATCCGGGACAGGGGATACGAGCAGTACTTC.

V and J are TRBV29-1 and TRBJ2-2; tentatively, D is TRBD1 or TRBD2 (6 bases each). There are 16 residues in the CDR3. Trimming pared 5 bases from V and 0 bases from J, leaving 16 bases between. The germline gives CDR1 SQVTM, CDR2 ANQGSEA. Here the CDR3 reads CSVRRGGNTNTGELFF. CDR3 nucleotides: TGCAGCGTTCGGCGAGGGGGGAACACGAACACCGGGGAGCTGTTTTTT.

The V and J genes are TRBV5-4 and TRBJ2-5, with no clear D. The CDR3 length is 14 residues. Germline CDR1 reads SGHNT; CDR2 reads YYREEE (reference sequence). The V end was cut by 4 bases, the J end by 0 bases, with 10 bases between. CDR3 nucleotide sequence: TGTGCCAGCAGCCCGCCCACCGACCAAGAGACCCAGTACTTC. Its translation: CASSPPTDQETQYF.

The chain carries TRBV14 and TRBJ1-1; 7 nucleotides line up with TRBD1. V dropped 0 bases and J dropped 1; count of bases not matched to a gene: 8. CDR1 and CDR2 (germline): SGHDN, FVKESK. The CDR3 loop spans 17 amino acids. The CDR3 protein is CASSQDRAGGTNTEAFF. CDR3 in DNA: TGTGCCAGCAGCCAAGATCGGGCAGGGGGGACGAACACTGAAGCTTTCTTT.